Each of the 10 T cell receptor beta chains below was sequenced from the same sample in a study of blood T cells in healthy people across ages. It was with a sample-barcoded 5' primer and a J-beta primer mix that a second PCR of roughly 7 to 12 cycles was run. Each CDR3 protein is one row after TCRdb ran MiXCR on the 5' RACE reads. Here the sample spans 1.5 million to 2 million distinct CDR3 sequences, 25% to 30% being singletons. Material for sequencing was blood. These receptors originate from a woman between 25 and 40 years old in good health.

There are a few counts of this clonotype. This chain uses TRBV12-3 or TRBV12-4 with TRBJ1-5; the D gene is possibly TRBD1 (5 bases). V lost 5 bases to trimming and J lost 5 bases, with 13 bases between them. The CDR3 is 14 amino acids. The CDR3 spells CASSQTENHQPQHF. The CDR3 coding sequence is TGTGCCAGCAGTCAGACAGAAAATCATCAGCCCCAGCATTTT.

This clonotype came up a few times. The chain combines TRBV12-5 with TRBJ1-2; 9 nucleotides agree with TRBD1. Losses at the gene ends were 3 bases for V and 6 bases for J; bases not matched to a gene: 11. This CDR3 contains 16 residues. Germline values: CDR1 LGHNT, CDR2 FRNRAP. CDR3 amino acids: CASGFSLQGAFDGYTF. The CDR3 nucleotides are TGTGCTAGTGGTTTCTCACTACAGGGGGCATTCGATGGCTACACCTTC.

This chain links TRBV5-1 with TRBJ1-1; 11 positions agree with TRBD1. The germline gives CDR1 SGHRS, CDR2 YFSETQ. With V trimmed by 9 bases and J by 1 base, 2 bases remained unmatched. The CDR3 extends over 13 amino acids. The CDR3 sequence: CATGTGGNTEAFF. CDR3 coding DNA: TGCGCCACCGGGACAGGGGGGAACACTGAAGCTTTCTTT.

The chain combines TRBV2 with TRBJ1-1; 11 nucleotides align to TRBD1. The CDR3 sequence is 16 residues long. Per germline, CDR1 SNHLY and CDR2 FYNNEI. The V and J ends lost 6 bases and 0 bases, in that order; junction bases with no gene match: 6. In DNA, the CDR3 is TGTGCCAGCAGCGTGGGACAGGGGGTTATGAACACTGAAGCTTTCTTT. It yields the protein CASSVGQGVMNTEAFF. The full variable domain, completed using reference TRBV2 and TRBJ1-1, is EPEVTQTPSHQVTQMGQEVILRCVPISNHLYFYWYRQILGQKVEFLVSFYNNEISEKSEIFDDQFSVERPDGSNFTLKIRSTKLEDSAMYFCASSVGQGVMNTEAFFGQGTRLTVV.

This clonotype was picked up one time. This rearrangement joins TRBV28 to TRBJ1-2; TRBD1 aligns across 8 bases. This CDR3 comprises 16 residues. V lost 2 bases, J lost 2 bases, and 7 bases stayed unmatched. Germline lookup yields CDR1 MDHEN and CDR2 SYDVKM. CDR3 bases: TGTGCCAGCAGTTTAGGCGCCCGGACAGGGAACTATGGCTACACCTTC. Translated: CASSLGARTGNYGYTF.

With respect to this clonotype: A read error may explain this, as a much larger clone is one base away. CDR3 DNA sequence: TGCAGGGCCAGCGGGAGCGCTTACTATGAGCAGTACTTC. Translation: CRASGSAYYEQYF. The chain employs TRBV29-1 and TRBJ2-7; 8 bases align to TRBD2. This CDR3 region has 13 residues. From germline, CDR1 is SQVTM and CDR2 ANQGSEA.

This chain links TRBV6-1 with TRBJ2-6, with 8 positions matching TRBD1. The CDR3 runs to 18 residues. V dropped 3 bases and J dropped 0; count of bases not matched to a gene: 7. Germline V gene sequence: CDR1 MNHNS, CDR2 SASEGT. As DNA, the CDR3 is TGTGCCAGCAGTGACGCGAACAGGGGGTTCTCTGGGGCCAACGTCCTGACTTTC. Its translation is CASSDANRGFSGANVLTF.

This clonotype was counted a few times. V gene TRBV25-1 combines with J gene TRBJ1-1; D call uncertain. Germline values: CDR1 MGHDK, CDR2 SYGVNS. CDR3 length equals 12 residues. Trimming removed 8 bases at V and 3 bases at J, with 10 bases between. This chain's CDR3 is CASANGDTEAFF. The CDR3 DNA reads TGTGCCAGCGCGAACGGGGACACTGAAGCTTTCTTT.

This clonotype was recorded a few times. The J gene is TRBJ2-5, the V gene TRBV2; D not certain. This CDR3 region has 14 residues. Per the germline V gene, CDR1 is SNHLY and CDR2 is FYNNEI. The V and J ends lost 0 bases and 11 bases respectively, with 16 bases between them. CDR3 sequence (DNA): TGTGCCAGCAGTGAAGCGCCCAATGTTAGGGTGCAGTACTTC. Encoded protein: CASSEAPNVRVQYF.

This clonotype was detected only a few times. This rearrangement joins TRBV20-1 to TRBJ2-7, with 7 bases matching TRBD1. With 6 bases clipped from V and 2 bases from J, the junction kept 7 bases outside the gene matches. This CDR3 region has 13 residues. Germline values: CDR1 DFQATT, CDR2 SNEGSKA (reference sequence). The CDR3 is CSATDRDAYEQYF. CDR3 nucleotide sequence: TGCAGTGCCACTGACAGGGATGCCTACGAGCAGTACTTC.